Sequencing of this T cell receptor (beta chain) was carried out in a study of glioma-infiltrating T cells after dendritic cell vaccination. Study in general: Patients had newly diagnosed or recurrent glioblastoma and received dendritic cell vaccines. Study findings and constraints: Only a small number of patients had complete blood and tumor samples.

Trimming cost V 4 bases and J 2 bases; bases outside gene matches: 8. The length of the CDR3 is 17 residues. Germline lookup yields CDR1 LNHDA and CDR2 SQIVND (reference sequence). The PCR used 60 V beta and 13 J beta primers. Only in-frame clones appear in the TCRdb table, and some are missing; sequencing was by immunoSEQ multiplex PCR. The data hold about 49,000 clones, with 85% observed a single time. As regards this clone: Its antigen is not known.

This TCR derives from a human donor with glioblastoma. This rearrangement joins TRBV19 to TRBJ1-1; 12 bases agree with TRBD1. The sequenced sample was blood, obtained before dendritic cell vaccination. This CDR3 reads CASSTRGQGAGNTEAFF. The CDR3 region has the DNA TGTGCCAGTAGTACCAGGGGACAGGGGGCCGGTAACACTGAAGCTTTCTTT.